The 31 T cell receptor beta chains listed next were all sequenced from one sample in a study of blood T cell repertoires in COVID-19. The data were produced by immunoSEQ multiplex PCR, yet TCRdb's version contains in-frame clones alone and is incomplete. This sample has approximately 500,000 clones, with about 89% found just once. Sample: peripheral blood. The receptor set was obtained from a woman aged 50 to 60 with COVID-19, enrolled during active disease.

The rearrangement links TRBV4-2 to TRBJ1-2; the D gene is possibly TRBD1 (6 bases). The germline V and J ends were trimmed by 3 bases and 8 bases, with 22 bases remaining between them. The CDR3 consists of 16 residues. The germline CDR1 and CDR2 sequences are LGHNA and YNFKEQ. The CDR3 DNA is TGTGCCAGCAGCCATGAGGCTACCGCCGGAAGGGGGGGCTACACCTTC. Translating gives CASSHEATAGRGGYTF.

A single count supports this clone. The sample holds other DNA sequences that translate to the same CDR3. Here the CDR3 DNA reads TGTGCCTGGAGTGTAACAGGGGACACTGAAGCTTTCTTT. Its protein is CAWSVTGDTEAFF. The chain is built from TRBV30 and TRBJ1-1; 7 bases map to TRBD1. Germline CDR1 is GTSNPN and CDR2 is SVGIG (reference sequence). V shed 0 bases, J shed 3 bases, and the junction held 1 base outside the gene matches. The CDR3 sequence is 13 residues long.

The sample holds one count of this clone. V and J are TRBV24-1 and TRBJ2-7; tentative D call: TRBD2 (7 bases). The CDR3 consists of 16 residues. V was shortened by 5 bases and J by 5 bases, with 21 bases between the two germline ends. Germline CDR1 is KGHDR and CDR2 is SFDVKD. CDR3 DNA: TGTGCCACCAGTGGTCGCTCGGGGGGCAAAGGAAACGAGCAGTACTTC. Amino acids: CATSGRSGGKGNEQYF.

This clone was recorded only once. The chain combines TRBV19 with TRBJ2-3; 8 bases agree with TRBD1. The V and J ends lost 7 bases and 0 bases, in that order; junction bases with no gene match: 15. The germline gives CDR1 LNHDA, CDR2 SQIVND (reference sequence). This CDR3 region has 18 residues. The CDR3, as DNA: TGTGCCAGTACCTTCGGGACAGGTGCACCTACTAGCACAGATACGCAGTATTTT. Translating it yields CASTFGTGAPTSTDTQYF.

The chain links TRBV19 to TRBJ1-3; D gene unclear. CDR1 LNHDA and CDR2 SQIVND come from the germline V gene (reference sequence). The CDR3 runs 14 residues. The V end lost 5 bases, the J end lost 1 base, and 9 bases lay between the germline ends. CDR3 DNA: TGTGCCAGTAGTGGAGTTCCGTCTGGAAACACCATATATTTT. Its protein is CASSGVPSGNTIYF.

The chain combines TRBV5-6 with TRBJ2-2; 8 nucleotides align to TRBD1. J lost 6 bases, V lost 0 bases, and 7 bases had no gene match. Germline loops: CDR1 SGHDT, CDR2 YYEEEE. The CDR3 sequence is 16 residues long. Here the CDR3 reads CASSLDAGGLAGELFF. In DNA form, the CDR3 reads TGTGCCAGCAGCTTGGATGCAGGGGGCCTGGCCGGGGAGCTGTTTTTT.

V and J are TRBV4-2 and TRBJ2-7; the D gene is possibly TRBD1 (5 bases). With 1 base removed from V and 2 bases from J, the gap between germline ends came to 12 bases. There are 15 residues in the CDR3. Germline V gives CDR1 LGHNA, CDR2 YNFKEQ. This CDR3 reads CASSQGGREAYEQYF. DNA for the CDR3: TGTGCCAGCAGCCAAGGCGGCAGGGAAGCCTACGAGCAGTACTTC.

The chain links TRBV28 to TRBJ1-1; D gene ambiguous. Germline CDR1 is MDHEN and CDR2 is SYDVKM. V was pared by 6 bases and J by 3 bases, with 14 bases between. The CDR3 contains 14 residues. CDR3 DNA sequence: TGTGCCAGCAGCCCTCCACTTCTCCACACTGAAGCTTTCTTT. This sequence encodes CASSPPLLHTEAFF.

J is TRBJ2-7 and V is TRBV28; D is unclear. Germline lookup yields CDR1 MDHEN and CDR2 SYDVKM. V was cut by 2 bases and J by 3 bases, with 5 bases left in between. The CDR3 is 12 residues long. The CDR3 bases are TGTGCCAGCAGTTTAGAACACTACGAGCAGTACTTC. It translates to CASSLEHYEQYF.

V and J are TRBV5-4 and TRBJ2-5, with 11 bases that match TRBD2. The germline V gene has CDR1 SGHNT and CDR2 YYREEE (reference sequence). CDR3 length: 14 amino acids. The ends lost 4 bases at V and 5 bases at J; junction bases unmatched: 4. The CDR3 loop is CASSGGTSGETQYF. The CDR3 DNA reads TGTGCCAGCAGCGGCGGGACTAGCGGTGAGACCCAGTACTTC.

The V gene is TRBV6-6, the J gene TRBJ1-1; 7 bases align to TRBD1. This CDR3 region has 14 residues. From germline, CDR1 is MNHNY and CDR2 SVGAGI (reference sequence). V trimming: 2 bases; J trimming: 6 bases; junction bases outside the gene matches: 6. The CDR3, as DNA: TGTGCCAGCAGTTACCAAGGGGGCTACGCTGAAGCTTTCTTT. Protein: CASSYQGGYAEAFF.

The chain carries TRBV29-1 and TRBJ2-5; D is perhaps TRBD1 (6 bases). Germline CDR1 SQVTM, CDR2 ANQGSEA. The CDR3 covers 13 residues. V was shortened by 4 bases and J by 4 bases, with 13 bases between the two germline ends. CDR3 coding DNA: TGCAGCGTTGTGAAGGGGGACATAGAGACCCAGTACTTC. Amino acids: CSVVKGDIETQYF. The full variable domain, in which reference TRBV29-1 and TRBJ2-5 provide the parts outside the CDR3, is SAVISQKPSRDICQRGTSLTIQCQVDSQVTMMFWYRQQPGQSLTLIATANQGSEATYESGFVIDKFPISRPNLTFSTLTVSNMSPEDSSIYLCSVVKGDIETQYFGPGTRLLVL.

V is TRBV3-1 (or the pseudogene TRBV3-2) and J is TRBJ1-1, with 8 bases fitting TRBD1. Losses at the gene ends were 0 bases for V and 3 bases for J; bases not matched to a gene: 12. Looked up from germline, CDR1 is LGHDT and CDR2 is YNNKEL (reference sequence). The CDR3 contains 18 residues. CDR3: CASSQDIRGTGSYTEAFF. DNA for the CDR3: TGTGCCAGCAGCCAAGACATAAGGGGGACAGGCTCTTACACTGAAGCTTTCTTT.

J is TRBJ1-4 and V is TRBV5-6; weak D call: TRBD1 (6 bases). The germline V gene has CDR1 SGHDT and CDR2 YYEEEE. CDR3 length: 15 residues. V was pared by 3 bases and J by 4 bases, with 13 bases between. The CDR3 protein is CASSSGPRGNEKLFF. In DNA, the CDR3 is TGTGCCAGCAGCTCTGGCCCCAGGGGTAATGAAAAACTGTTTTTT.

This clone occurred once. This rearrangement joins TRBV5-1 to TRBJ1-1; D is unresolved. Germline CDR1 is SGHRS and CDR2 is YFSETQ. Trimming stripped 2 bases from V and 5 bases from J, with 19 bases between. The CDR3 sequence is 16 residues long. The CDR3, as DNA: TGCGCCAGCAGCTTCCGCGAGGGAGTCCTAGGGACTGAAGCTTTCTTT. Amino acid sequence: CASSFREGVLGTEAFF.

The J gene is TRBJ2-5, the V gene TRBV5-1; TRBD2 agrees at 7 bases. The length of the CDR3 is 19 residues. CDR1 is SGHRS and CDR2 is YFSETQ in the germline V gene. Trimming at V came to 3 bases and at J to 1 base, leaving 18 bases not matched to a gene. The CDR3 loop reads CASSSHLYGGGIPQETQYF. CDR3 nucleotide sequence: TGCGCCAGCAGCTCACACCTTTATGGGGGGGGGATCCCCCAAGAGACCCAGTACTTC. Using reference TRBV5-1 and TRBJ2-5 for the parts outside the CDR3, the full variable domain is KAGVTQTPRYLIKTRGQQVTLSCSPISGHRSVSWYQQTPGQGLQFLFEYFSETQRNKGNFPGRFSGRQFSNSRSEMNVSTLELGDSALYLCASSSHLYGGGIPQETQYFGPGTRLLVL.

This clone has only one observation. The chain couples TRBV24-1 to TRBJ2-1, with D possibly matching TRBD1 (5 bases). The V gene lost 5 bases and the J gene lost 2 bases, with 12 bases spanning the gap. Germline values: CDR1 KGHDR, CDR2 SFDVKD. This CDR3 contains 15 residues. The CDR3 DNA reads TGTGCCACCAGTGGACAAGGGGAAGCCTACAATGAGCAGTTCTTC. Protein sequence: CATSGQGEAYNEQFF.

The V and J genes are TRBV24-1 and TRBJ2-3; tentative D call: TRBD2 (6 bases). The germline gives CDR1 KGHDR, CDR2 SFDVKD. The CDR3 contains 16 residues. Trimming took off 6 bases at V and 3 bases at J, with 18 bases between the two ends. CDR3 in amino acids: CATSRTSGVGTDTQYF. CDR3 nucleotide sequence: TGTGCCACCAGTCGCACCTCGGGGGTAGGGACAGATACGCAGTATTTT.

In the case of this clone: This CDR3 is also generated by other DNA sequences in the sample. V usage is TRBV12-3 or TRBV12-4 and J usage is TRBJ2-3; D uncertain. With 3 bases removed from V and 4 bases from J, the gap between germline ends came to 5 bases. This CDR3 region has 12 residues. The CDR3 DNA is TGTGCCAGCAGTTTTAGTCCAGATACGCAGTATTTT. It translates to CASSFSPDTQYF.

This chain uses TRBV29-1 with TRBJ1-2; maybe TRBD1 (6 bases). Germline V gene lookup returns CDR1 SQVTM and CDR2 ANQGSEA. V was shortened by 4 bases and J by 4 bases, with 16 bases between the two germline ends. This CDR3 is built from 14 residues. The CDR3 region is CSVVTGTALYGYTF. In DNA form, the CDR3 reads TGCAGCGTTGTAACAGGGACGGCCCTCTATGGCTACACCTTC. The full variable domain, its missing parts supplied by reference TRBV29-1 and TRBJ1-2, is SAVISQKPSRDICQRGTSLTIQCQVDSQVTMMFWYRQQPGQSLTLIATANQGSEATYESGFVIDKFPISRPNLTFSTLTVSNMSPEDSSIYLCSVVTGTALYGYTFGSGTRLTVV.

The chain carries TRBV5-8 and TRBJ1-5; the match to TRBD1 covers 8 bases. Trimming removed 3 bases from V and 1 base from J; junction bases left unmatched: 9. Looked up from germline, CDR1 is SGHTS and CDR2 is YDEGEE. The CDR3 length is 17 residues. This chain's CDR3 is CASSSYRGEGSNQPQHF. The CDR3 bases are TGTGCCAGCAGCTCGTACAGGGGGGAGGGGAGCAATCAGCCCCAGCATTTT.

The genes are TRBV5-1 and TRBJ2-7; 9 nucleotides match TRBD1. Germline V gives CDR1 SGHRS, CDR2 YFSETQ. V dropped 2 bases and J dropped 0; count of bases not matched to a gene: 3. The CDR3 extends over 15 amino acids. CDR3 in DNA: TGCGCCAGCAGCTTCGGGACAGGGATCTCCTACGAGCAGTACTTC. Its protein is CASSFGTGISYEQYF.

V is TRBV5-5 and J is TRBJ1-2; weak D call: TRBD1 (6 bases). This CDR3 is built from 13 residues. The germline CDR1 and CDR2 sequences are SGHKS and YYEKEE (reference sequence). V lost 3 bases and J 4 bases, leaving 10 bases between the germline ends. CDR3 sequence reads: CASSSTTGYGYTF. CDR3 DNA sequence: TGTGCCAGCAGCTCGACGACAGGCTATGGCTACACCTTC.

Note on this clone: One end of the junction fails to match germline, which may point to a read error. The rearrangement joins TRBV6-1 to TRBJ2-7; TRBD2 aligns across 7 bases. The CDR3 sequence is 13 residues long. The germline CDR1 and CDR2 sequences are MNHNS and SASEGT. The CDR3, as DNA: TGTGCCAGCAGTGAACCACCGGGACTATTTATGTGGTTC. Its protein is CASSEPPGLFMWF.

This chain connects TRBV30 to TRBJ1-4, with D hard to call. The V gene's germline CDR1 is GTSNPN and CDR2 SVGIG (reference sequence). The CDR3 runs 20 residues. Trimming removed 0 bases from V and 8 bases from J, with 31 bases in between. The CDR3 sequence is CAWSVWTPALGQARGEKLFF. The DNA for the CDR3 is TGTGCCTGGAGTGTATGGACCCCGGCCCTCGGGCAGGCCCGCGGGGAAAAACTGTTTTTT.

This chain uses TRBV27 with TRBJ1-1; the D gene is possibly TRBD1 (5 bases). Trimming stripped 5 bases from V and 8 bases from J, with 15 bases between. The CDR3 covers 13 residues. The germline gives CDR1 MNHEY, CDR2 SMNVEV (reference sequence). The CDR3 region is CASSPLGGGEAFF. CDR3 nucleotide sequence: TGTGCCAGCAGTCCCCTCGGGGGAGGAGAAGCTTTCTTT.

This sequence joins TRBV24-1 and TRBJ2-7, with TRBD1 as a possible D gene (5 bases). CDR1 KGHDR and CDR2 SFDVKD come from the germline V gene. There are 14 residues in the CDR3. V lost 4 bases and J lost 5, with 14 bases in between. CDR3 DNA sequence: TGTGCCACCAGTGACGCACCCTCAGGGCACGAGCAGTACTTC. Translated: CATSDAPSGHEQYF.

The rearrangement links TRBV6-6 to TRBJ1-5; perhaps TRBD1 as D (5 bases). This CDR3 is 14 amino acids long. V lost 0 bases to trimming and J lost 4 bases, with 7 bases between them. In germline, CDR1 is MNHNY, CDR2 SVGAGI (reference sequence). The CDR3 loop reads CASSYSHRNQPQHF. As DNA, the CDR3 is TGTGCCAGCAGTTACTCTCACAGGAATCAGCCCCAGCATTTT.

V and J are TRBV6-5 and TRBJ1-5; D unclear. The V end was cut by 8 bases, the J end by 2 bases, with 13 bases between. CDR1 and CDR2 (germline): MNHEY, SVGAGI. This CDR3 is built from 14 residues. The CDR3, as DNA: TGTGCCAGCGGGAGGGAATTGGGCAATCAGCCCCAGCATTTT. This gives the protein CASGRELGNQPQHF.

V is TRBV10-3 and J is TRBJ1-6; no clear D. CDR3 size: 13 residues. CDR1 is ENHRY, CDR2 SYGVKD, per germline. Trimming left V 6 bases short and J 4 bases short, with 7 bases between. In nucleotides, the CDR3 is TGTGCCATCAGAGAACTGTATAATTCACCCCTCCACTTT. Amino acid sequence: CAIRELYNSPLHF.

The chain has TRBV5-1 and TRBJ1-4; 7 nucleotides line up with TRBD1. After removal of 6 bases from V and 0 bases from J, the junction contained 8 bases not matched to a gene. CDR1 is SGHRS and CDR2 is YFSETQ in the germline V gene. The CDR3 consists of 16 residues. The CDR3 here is CASTTGAHATNEKLFF. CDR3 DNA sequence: TGCGCCAGCACCACAGGGGCCCACGCAACTAATGAAAAACTGTTTTTT.